The rows below give T cell receptor beta chains drawn from one sample of a study of blood T cells in healthy people across ages. One entry per CDR3 protein results from TCRdb running MiXCR on the 5' RACE reads. The table records 950,000 to 1,200,000 distinct CDR3 sequences, roughly two fifths of them present only once. Sequenced input: blood. The receptors come from a man in his late teens or twenties in good health. CDR3s include the opening cysteine and the closing phenylalanine or tryptophan.

CDR3 protein: CASSQGSGYLNSPLHF
V gene: TRBV4-3
J gene: TRBJ1-6

CDR3 protein: CASSNLPGGRYNEQFF
V gene: TRBV9
J gene: TRBJ2-1

CDR3 protein: CSANRGSVGTDTQYF
V gene: TRBV20-1
J gene: TRBJ2-3

CDR3 protein: CASSQEGHPNTGELFF
V gene: TRBV4-3
J gene: TRBJ2-2

CDR3 protein: CASSLPDYQETQYF
V gene: TRBV28
J gene: TRBJ2-5

CDR3 protein: CASRTGGGSQPQHF
V gene: TRBV6-6
J gene: TRBJ1-5

CDR3 protein: CASSSGSDVVNEQYF
V gene: TRBV5-1
J gene: TRBJ2-7

CDR3 protein: CASSPLGKVLSDYGYTF
V gene: TRBV28
J gene: TRBJ1-2

CDR3 protein: CASSLAAGVEGYTF
V gene: TRBV5-1
J gene: TRBJ1-2

CDR3 protein: CASSVTGSSYNSPLHF
V gene: TRBV9
J gene: TRBJ1-6

CDR3 protein: CSAPQVDTQYF
V gene: TRBV20-1
J gene: TRBJ2-3

CDR3 protein: CASSLPAAFYGYTF
V gene: TRBV5-6
J gene: TRBJ1-2

CDR3 protein: CASSYPSVGVVDNEQFF
V gene: TRBV6-6
J gene: TRBJ2-1

CDR3 protein: CSVGMRTNEKLFF
V gene: TRBV29-1
J gene: TRBJ1-4

CDR3 protein: CSVGGTPDQPQHF
V gene: TRBV29-1
J gene: TRBJ1-5

CDR3 protein: CASSLDPSSNYGYTF
V gene: TRBV5-5
J gene: TRBJ1-2

CDR3 protein: CSARPLAPNYEQYF
V gene: TRBV20-1
J gene: TRBJ2-7

CDR3 protein: CASSSVTASDTEAFF
V gene: TRBV5-1
J gene: TRBJ1-1

CDR3 protein: CASSQDPQGGYTF
V gene: TRBV4-3
J gene: TRBJ1-2

CDR3 protein: CASSPTGGPRRTEAFF
V gene: TRBV4-1
J gene: TRBJ1-1

CDR3 protein: CASSSLVGSNQPQHF
V gene: TRBV7-9
J gene: TRBJ1-5

CDR3 protein: CASSQDNPVRQGAYNSPLHF
V gene: TRBV4-2
J gene: TRBJ1-6

CDR3 protein: CASSYGTGGRDGYTF
V gene: TRBV6-6
J gene: TRBJ1-2

CDR3 protein: CAGSYPSPNTEAFF
V gene: TRBV6-2/TRBV6-3
J gene: TRBJ1-1

CDR3 protein: CASSYSDRDPNGYTF
V gene: TRBV6-2/TRBV6-3
J gene: TRBJ1-2

CDR3 protein: CASRTRTDGSQPQHF
V gene: TRBV7-2
J gene: TRBJ1-5

CDR3 protein: CSAADRDALYEQYF
V gene: TRBV20-1
J gene: TRBJ2-7

CDR3 protein: CSADRVISAYNEQFF
V gene: TRBV20-1
J gene: TRBJ2-1

CDR3 protein: CASSLSGTGYGYTF
V gene: TRBV19
J gene: TRBJ1-2

CDR3 protein: CASSYGYTPTNEKLFF
V gene: TRBV6-2/TRBV6-3
J gene: TRBJ1-4

CDR3 protein: CASSLVAGLGNTIYF
V gene: TRBV7-2
J gene: TRBJ1-3

CDR3 protein: CASSLASSDTGELFF
V gene: TRBV7-2
J gene: TRBJ2-2

CDR3 protein: CSAREGQDGNQPQHF
V gene: TRBV20-1
J gene: TRBJ1-5

CDR3 protein: CASSPRGQGANEQFF
V gene: TRBV3-1
J gene: TRBJ2-1

CDR3 protein: CSASSTGSNQPQHF
V gene: TRBV20-1
J gene: TRBJ1-5

CDR3 protein: CASSPRQGGTDTQYF
V gene: TRBV9
J gene: TRBJ2-3

CDR3 protein: CASSEDNNEQFF
V gene: TRBV6-1
J gene: TRBJ2-1

CDR3 protein: CASSVAGDGGYTF
V gene: TRBV2
J gene: TRBJ1-2

CDR3 protein: CASSEIAYTRVLRQRDTQYF
V gene: TRBV2
J gene: TRBJ2-3

CDR3 protein: CASSLRDRATETQYF
V gene: TRBV27
J gene: TRBJ2-5

CDR3 protein: CASTSAADSPLHF
V gene: TRBV10-3
J gene: TRBJ1-6

CDR3 protein: CASGLSQPQHF
V gene: TRBV12-5
J gene: TRBJ1-5